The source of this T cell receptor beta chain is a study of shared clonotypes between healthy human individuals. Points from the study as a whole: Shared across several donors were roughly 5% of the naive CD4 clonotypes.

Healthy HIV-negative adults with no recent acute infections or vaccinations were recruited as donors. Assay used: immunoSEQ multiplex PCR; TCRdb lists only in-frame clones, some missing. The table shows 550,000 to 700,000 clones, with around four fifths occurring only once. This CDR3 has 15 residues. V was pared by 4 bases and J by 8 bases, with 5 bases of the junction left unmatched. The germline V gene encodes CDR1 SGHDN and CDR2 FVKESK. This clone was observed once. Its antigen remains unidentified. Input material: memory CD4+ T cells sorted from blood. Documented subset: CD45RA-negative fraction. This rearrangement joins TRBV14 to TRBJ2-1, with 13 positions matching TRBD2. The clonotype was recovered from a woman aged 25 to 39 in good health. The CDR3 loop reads CASSRGLAGVDEQFF. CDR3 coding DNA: TGTGCCAGCAGCCGAGGACTAGCGGGAGTAGATGAGCAGTTCTTC.